This TCR beta chain stems from a study of cytotoxic CD8 clonotypes in ibrutinib-treated CLL. Across the whole study: Samples averaged roughly 280,000 productive templates and tens of thousands of productive rearrangements. Study-level findings and limits: Clonality measured at baseline exceeded age-matched healthy donors, tracking circulating CD8+ T-cell counts. The study found clonality rose at ibrutinib response, then fell toward baseline at progression. Timing of sampling differed between sustained-remission and progressing patients.

For this clone: What it binds is unknown.

Using immunoSEQ multiplex PCR, the repertoire was profiled, and TCRdb retains in-frame clones only, with some absent. The repertoire holds 250,000 to 350,000 clones, roughly 76% seen once, with about 5.3% in the top ten. The V gene's germline CDR1 is ENHRY and CDR2 SYGVKD. Trimming left V 3 bases short and J 3 bases short, with 9 bases between. The CDR3 is made up of 14 amino acids. The chain recombines TRBV10-3 with TRBJ1-5; unclear D gene. The TCR sequence derives from a human donor with chronic lymphocytic leukemia. The material was PBMCs, obtained at disease progression, from a patient treated with ibrutinib. The CDR3 protein is CAISDSQINQPQHF. Written as DNA, the CDR3 is TGTGCCATCAGTGATTCGCAGATCAATCAGCCCCAGCATTTT.